The sample holds a few counts of the clone carrying this TCR beta chain. The antigen is unknown. Germline CDR1 is SGHRS and CDR2 is YFSETQ. This CDR3 is built from 15 residues. V was cut by 4 bases and J by 3 bases, with 16 bases left in between. Primed by a sample-barcoded 5' primer and a J-beta primer mix, a second PCR proceeded for about 7 to 12 cycles. In TCRdb, the 5' RACE reads were re-called with MiXCR into one record per CDR3 protein. This table holds roughly 1.5 million distinct CDR3 sequences, approximately 43% found once. This sample was included in a study of blood T cells in healthy people across ages. General observations from the study: Roughly linear declines in TCR beta diversity per million T cells occurred with age.

Input material: blood. This clonotype was sampled from a woman aged 18-30 years in good health. This chain connects TRBV5-1 to TRBJ1-2, with D possibly being TRBD1 (5 bases). As DNA, the CDR3 is TGCGCCAGCAGCGTTGGCAGGGTTAATTACTATGGCTACACCTTC. Its protein product is CASSVGRVNYYGYTF.